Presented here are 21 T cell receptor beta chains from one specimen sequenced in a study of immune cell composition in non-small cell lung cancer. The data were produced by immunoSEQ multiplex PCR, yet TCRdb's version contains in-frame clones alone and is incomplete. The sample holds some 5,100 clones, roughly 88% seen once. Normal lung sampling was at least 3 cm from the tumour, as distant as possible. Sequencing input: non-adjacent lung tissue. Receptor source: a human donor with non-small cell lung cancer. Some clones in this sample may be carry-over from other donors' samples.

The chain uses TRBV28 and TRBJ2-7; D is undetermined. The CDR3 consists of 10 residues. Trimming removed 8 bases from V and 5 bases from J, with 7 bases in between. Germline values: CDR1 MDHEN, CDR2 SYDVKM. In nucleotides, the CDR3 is TGTGCCAGCGGTCCGGACGAGCAGTACTTC. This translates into CASGPDEQYF.

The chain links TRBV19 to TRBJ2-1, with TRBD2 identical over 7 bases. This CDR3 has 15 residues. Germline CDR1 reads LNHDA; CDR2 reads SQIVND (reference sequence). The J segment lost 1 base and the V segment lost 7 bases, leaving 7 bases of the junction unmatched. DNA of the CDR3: TGTGCCAGTACTATCGGGGGGTTGTCCTACAATGAGCAGTTCTTC. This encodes CASTIGGLSYNEQFF.

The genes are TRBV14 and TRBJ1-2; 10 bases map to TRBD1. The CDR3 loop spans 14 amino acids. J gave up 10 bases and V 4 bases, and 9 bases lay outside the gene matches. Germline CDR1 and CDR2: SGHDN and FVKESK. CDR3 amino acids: CASSRLGTGETYTF. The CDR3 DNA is TGTGCCAGCAGCCGACTAGGGACAGGGGAAACCTACACCTTC.

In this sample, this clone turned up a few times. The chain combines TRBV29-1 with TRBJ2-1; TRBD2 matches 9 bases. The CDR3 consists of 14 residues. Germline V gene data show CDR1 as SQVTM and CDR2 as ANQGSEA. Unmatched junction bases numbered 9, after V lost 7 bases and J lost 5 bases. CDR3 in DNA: TGCAGCGCCCGGGGGCTAGCGGGGAACAATGAGCAGTTCTTC. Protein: CSARGLAGNNEQFF.

The CDR3 DNA sequence: TGTGCCAGCAGCCCGGACTCACACTCCTACGAGCAGTACTTC. It is translated as CASSPDSHSYEQYF. J is TRBJ2-7 and V is TRBV9; a weak D match, TRBD2 (5 bases). This CDR3 is built from 14 residues. V gave up 4 bases and J gave up 0 bases, with 11 bases separating them. The V gene's germline CDR1 is SGDLS and CDR2 YYNGEE.

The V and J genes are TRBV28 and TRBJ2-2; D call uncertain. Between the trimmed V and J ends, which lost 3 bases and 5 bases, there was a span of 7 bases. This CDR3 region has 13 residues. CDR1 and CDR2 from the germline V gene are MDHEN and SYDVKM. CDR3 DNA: TGTGCCAGCAGTTTTAAGAGGACCGGGGAGCTGTTTTTT. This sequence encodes CASSFKRTGELFF.

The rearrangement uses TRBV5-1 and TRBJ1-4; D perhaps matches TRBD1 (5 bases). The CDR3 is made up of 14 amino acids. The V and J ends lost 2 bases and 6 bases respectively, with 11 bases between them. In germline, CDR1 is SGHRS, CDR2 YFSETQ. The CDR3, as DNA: TGCGCCAGCAGCTTTGGGGGGTCGGATGAAAAACTGTTTTTT. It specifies CASSFGGSDEKLFF.

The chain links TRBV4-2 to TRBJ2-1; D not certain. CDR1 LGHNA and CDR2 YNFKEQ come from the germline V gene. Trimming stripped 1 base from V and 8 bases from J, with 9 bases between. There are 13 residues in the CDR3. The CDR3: CASSQGQRYEQFF. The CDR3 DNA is TGTGCCAGCAGCCAAGGCCAGAGGTATGAGCAGTTCTTC.

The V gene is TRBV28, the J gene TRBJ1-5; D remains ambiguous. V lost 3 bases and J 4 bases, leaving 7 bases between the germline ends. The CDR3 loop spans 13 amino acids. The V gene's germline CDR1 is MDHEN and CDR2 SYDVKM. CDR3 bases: TGTGCCAGCAGTTTTAACGGGAATCAGCCCCAGCATTTT. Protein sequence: CASSFNGNQPQHF. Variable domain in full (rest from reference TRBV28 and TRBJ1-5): DVKVTQSSRYLVKRTGEKVFLECVQDMDHENMFWYRQDPGLGLRLIYFSYDVKMKEKGDIPEGYSVSREKKERFSLILESASTNQTSMYLCASSFNGNQPQHFGDGTRLSIL.

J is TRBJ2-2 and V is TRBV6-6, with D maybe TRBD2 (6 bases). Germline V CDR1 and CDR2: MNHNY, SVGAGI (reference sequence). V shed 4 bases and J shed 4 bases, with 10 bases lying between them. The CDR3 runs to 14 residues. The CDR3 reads CASSSWRGTGELFF. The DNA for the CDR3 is TGTGCCAGCAGTTCGTGGCGGGGCACCGGGGAGCTGTTTTTT.

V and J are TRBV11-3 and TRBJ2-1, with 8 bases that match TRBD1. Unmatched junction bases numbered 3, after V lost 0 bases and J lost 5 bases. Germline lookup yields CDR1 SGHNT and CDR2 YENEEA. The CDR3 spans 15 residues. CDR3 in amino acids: CASSLEQGANNEQFF. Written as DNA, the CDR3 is TGTGCCAGCAGCTTAGAGCAGGGGGCTAACAATGAGCAGTTCTTC.

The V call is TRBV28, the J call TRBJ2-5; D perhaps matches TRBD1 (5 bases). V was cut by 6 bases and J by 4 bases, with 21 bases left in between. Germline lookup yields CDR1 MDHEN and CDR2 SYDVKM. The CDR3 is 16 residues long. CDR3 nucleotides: TGTGCCAGCAGCCTTCCCAGGGTCCCCCGGACAGAGACCCAGTACTTC. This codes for CASSLPRVPRTETQYF.

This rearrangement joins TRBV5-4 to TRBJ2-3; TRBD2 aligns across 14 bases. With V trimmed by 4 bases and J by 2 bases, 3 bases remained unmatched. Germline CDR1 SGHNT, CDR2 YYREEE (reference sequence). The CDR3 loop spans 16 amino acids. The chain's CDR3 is CASSKGLAGVTDTQYF. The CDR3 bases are TGTGCCAGCAGCAAGGGACTAGCGGGAGTCACAGATACGCAGTATTTT.

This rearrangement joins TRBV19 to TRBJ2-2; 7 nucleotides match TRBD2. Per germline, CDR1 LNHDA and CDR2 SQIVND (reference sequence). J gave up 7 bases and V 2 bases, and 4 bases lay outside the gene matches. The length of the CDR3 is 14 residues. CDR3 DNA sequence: TGTGCCAGTAGTATATTTGGGAGGGTCGGGGAGCTGTTTTTT. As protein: CASSIFGRVGELFF.

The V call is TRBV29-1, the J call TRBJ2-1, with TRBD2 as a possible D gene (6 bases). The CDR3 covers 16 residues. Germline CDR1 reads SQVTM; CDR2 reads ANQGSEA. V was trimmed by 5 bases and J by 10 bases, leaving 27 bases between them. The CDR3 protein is CSVLKSWTAGMGEQFF. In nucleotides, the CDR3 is TGCAGCGTTTTAAAAAGCTGGACGGCGGGGATGGGAGAGCAGTTCTTC.

CDR3 in amino acids: CAWSPPGVNEQFF. The CDR3 region has the DNA TGTGCCTGGAGTCCCCCGGGAGTTAATGAGCAGTTCTTC. The chain carries TRBV30 and TRBJ2-1; D is perhaps TRBD2 (6 bases). This CDR3 comprises 13 residues. Looked up from germline, CDR1 is GTSNPN and CDR2 is SVGIG (reference sequence). Trimming pared 2 bases from V and 7 bases from J, leaving 12 bases between.

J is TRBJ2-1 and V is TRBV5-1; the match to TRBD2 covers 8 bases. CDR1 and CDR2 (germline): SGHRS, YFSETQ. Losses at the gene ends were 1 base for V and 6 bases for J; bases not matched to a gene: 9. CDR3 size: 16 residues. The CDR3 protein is CASSLKGTSRGNEQFF. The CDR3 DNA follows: TGCGCCAGCAGCTTGAAAGGGACTAGTCGGGGCAATGAGCAGTTCTTC.

The CDR3 loop reads CASRREGVDTQYF. The CDR3 bases are TGTGCCAGCAGACGGGAGGGGGTAGATACGCAGTATTTT. The chain recombines TRBV6-5 with TRBJ2-3, with TRBD2 identical over 8 bases. J lost 5 bases, V lost 6 bases, and 4 bases had no gene match. CDR3 size: 13 residues. Germline CDR1 MNHEY, CDR2 SVGAGI.

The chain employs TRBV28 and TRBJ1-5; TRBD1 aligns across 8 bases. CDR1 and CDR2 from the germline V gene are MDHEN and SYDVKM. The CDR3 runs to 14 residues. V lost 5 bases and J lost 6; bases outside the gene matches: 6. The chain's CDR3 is CASSPGQGPQPQHF. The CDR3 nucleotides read TGTGCCAGCAGTCCCGGACAGGGCCCTCAGCCCCAGCATTTT.

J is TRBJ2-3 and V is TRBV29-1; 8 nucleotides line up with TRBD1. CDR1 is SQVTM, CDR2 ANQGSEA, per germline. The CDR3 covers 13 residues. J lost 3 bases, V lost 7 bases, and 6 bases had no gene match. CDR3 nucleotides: TGCAGCGGAGACAGGGGCGGAACAGATACGCAGTATTTT. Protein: CSGDRGGTDTQYF.

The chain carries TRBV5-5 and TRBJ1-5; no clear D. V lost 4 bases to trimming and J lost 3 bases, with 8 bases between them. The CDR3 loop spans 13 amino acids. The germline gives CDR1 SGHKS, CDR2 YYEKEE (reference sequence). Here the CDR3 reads CASSTDTNQPQHF. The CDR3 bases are TGTGCCAGCAGCACAGATACCAATCAGCCCCAGCATTTT.